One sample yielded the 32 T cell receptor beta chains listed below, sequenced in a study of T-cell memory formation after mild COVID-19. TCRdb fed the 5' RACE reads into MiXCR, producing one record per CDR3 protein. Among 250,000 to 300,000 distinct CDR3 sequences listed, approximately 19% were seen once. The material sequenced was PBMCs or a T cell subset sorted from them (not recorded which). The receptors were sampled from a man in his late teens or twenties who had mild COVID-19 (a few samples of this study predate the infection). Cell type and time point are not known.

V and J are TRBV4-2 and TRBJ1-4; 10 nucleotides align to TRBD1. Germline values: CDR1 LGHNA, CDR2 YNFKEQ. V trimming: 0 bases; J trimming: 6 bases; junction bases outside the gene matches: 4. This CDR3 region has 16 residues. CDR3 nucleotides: TGTGCCAGCAGCCAAGATCGGGGGACAGGGGATGAAAAACTGTTTTTT. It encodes CASSQDRGTGDEKLFF.

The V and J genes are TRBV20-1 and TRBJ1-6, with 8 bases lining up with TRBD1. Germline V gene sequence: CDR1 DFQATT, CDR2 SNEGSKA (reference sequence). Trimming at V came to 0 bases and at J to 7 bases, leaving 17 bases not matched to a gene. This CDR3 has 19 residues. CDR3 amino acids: CSARDFPVAGGPVNSPLHF. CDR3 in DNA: TGCAGTGCTAGAGATTTTCCGGTAGCAGGGGGCCCCGTGAATTCACCCCTCCACTTT.

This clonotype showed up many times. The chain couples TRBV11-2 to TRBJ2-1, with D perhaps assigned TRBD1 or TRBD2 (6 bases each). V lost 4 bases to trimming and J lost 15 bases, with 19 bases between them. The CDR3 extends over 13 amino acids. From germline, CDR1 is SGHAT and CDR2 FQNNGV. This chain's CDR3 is CASSYPGGSPPFF. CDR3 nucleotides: TGTGCCAGCAGCTACCCCGGGGGCTCCCCGCCGTTCTTC.

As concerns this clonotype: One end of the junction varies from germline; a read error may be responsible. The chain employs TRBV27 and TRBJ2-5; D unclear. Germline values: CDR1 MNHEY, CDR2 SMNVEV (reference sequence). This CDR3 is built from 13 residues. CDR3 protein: CASSVGAQKTQYF. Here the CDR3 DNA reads TGTGCCAGCAGTGTGGGTGCCCAAAAGACCCAGTACTTC.

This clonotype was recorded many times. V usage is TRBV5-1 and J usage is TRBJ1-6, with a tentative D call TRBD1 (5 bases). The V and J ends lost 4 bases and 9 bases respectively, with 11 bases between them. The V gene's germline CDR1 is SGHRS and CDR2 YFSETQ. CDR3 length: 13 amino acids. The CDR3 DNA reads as TGCGCCAGCAGCCTTGCAGGGTTTTCACCCCTCCACTTT. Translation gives CASSLAGFSPLHF.

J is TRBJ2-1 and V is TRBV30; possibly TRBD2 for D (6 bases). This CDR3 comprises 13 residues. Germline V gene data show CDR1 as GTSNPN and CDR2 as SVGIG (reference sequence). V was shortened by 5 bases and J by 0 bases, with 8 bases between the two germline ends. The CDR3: CAWGGDSYNEQFF. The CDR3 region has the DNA TGTGCCTGGGGCGGGGACTCCTACAATGAGCAGTTCTTC.

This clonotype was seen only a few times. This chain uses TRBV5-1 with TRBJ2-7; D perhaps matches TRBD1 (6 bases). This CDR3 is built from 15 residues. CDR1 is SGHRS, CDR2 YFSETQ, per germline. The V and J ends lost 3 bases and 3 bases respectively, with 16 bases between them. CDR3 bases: TGCGCCAGCAGCTCGCTTGGACAGAAAAACTACGAGCAGTACTTC. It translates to CASSSLGQKNYEQYF. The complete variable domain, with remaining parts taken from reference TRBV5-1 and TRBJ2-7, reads KAGVTQTPRYLIKTRGQQVTLSCSPISGHRSVSWYQQTPGQGLQFLFEYFSETQRNKGNFPGRFSGRQFSNSRSEMNVSTLELGDSALYLCASSSLGQKNYEQYFGPGTRLTVT.

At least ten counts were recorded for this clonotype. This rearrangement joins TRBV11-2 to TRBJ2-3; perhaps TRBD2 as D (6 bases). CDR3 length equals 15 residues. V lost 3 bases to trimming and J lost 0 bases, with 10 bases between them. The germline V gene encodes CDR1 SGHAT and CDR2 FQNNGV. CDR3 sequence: CASSLSGLSTDTQYF. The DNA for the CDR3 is TGTGCCAGCAGCTTGAGCGGGCTAAGCACAGATACGCAGTATTTT.

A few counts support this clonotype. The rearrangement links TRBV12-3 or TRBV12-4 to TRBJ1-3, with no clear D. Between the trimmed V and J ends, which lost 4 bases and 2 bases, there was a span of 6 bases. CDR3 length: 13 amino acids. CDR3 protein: CASSSGPGNTIYF. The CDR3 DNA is TGTGCCAGCAGTTCCGGGCCTGGAAACACCATATATTTT.

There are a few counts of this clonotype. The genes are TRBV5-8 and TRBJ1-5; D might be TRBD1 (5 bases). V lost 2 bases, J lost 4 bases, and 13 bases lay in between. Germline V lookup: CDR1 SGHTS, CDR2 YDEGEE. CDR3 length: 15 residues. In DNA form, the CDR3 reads TGTGCCAGCAGCTTTTGGCAGGGAGGTAATCAGCCCCAGCATTTT. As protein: CASSFWQGGNQPQHF. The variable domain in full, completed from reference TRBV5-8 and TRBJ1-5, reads EAGVTQSPTHLIKTRGQQATLRCSPISGHTSVYWYQQALGLGLQFLLWYDEGEERNRGNFPPRFSGRQFPNYSSELNVNALELEDSALYLCASSFWQGGNQPQHFGDGTRLSIL.

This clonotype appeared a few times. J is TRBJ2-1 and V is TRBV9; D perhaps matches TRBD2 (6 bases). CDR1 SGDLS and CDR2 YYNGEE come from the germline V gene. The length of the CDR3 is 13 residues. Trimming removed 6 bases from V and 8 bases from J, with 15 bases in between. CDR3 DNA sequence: TGTGCCAGCATCGCAGGGCCGGGGGATGAGCAGTTCTTC. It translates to CASIAGPGDEQFF.

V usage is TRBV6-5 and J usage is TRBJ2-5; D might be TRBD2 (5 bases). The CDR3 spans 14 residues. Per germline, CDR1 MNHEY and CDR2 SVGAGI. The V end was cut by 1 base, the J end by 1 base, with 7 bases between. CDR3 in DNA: TGTGCCAGCAGTTACTGGAGGAGCCAAGAGACCCAGTACTTC. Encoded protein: CASSYWRSQETQYF.

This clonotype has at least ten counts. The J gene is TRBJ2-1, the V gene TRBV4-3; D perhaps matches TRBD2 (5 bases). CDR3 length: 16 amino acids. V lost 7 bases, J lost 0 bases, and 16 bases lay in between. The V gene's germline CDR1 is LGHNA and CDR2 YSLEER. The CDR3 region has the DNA TGCGCCAGCACCTCAAGCCGGGGAAGCTCCTACAATGAGCAGTTCTTC. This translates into CASTSSRGSSYNEQFF.

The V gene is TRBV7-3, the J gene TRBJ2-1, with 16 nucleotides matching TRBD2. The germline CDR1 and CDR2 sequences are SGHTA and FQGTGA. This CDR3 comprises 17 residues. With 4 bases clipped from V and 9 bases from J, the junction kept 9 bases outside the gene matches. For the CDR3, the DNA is TGTGCCAGCAGCTCTCCGGGACTAGCGGGGGGGCAAGCTGAGCAGTTCTTC. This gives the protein CASSSPGLAGGQAEQFF.

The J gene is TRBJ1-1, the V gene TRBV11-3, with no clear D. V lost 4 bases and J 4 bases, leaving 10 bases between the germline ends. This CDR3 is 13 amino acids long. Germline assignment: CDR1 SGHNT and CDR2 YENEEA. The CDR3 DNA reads TGTGCCAGCAGCTCCGAGGCGGGCACTGAAGCTTTCTTT. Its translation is CASSSEAGTEAFF.

CDR3 sequence reads: CASSLQQGKGEAFF. The DNA for the CDR3 is TGTGCCAGCAGCCTCCAGCAGGGAAAGGGGGAAGCTTTCTTT. This rearrangement joins TRBV12-3 or TRBV12-4 to TRBJ1-1, with D perhaps TRBD1 (5 bases). There are 14 residues in the CDR3. The V gene lost 6 bases and the J gene lost 8 bases, with 19 bases spanning the gap.

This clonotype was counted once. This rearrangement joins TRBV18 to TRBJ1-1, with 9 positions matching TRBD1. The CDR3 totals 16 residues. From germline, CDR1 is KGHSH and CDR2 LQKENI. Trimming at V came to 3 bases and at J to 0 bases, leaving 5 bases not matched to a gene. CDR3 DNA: TGTGCCAGCTCACCGGTAGGACAGGGGATGAACACTGAAGCTTTCTTT. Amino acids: CASSPVGQGMNTEAFF.

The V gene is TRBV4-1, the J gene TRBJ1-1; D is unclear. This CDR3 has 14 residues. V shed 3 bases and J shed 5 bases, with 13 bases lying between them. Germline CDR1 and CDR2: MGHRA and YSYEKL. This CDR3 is CASSQVNTRTEAFF. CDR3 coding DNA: TGCGCCAGCAGCCAGGTAAATACCCGAACTGAAGCTTTCTTT.

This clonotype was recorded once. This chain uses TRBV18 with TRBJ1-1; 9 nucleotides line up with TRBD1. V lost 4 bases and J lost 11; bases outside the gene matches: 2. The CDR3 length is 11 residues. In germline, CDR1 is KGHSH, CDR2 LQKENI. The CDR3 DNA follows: TGTGCCAGCTCACGGGACAGGGCTGCTTTCTTT. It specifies CASSRDRAAFF.

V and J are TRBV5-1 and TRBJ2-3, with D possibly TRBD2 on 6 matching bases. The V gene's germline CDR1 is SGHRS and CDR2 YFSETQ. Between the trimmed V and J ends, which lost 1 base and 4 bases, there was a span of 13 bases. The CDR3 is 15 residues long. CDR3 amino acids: CASSLIGGDPDTQYF. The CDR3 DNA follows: TGCGCCAGCAGCTTGATCGGCGGGGACCCAGATACGCAGTATTTT.

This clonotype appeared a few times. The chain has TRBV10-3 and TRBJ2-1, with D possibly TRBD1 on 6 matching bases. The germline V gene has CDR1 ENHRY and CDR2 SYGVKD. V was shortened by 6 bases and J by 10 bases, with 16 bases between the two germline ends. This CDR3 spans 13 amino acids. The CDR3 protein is CAIRAVQGDEQFF. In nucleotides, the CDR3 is TGTGCCATCAGGGCGGTACAGGGCGACGAGCAGTTCTTC.

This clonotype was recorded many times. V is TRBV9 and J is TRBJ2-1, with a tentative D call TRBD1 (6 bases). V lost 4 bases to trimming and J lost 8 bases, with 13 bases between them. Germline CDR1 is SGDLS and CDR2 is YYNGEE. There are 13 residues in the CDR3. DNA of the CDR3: TGTGCCAGCAGCCCCCGGACAGTAGATGAGCAGTTCTTC. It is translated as CASSPRTVDEQFF.

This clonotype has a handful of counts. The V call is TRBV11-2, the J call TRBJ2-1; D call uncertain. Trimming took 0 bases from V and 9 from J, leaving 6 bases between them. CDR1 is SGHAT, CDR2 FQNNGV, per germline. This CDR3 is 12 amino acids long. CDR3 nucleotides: TGTGCCAGCAGCTTAGATCTGGGTGAGCAGTTCTTC. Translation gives CASSLDLGEQFF.

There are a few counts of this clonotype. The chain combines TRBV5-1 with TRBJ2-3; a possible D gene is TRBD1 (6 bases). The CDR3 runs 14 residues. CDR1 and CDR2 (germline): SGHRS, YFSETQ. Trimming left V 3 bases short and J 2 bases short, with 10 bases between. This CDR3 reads CASSWRQVTDTQYF. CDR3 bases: TGCGCCAGCAGCTGGAGACAGGTCACAGATACGCAGTATTTT.

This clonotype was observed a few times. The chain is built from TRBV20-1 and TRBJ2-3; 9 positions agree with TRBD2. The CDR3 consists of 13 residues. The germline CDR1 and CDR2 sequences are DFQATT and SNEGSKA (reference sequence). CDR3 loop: CRPSSGEGDTQYF. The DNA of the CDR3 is TGCAGACCCTCTAGCGGGGAAGGGGATACGCAGTATTTT.

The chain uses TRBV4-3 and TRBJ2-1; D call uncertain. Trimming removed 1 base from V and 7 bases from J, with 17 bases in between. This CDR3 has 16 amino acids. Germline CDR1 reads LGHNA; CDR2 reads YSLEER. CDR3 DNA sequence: TGCGCCAGCAGCCAAGTTTCGGGTTTCATTAGAAATGAGCAGTTCTTC. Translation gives CASSQVSGFIRNEQFF.

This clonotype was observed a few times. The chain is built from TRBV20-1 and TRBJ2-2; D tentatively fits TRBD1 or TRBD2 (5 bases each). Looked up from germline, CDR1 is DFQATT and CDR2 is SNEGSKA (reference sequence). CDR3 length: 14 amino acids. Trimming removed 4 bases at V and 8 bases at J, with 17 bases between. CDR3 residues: CSATPGPLNGELFF. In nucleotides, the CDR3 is TGCAGTGCTACCCCGGGACCACTCAATGGGGAGCTGTTTTTT.

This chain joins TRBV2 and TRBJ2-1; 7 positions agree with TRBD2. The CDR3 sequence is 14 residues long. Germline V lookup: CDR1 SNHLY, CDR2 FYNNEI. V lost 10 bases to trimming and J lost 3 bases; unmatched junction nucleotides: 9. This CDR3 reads CATSGGIGYNEQFF. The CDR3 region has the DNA TGTGCCACCTCGGGAGGAATCGGCTACAATGAGCAGTTCTTC. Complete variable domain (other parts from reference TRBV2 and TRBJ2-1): EPEVTQTPSHQVTQMGQEVILRCVPISNHLYFYWYRQILGQKVEFLVSFYNNEISEKSEIFDDQFSVERPDGSNFTLKIRSTKLEDSAMYFCATSGGIGYNEQFFGPGTRLTVL.

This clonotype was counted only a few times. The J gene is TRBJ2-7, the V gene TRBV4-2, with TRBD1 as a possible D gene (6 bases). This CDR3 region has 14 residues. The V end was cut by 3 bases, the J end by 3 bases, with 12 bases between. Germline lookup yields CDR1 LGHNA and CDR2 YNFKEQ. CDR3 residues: CASSQGTGLYEQYF. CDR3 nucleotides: TGTGCCAGCAGCCAGGGAACAGGGCTCTACGAGCAGTACTTC.

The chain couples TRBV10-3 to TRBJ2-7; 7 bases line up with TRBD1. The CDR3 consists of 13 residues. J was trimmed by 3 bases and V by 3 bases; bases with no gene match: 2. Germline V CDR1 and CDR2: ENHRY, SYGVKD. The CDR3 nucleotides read TGTGCCATCAGTGACTCAGGGGGCTACGAGCAGTACTTC. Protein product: CAISDSGGYEQYF.

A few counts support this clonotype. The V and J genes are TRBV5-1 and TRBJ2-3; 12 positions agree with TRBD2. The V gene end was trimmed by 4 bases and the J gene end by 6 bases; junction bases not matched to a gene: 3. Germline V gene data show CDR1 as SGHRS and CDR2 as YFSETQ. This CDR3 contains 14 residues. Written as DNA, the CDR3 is TGCGCCAGCAGCGCCGGGACTAGCGGGGATACGCAGTATTTT. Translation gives CASSAGTSGDTQYF.

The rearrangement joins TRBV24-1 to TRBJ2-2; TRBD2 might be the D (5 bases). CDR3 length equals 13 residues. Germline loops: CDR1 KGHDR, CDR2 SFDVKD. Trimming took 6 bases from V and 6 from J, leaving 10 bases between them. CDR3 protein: CATSTASPGELFF. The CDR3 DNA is TGTGCCACCAGTACAGCTAGCCCCGGGGAGCTGTTTTTT.